Included here is one T cell receptor beta chain sequence, with context. Antigen unknown. Assay used: immunoSEQ multiplex PCR; TCRdb lists only in-frame clones, some missing. The sample holds around 150,000 clones, about 90% seen once. These data come from a study of T cell responses to AZD1222 COVID-19 vaccine. General study findings and limits: Per reports, nearly half of all spike-specific TCRs target regions that are unmutated in variants. Repertoires were sampled only after the peak T cell response. Spike-specific TCR breadth and depth grew following two AZD1222 doses.

CDR3 length: 16 amino acids. The germline V gene has CDR1 SGHAT and CDR2 FQNNGV. V was clipped by 1 base and J by 6 bases; unmatched bases: 6. The chain is built from TRBV11-2 and TRBJ2-1; 10 bases agree with TRBD2. This clonotype was obtained from an adult who received the AZD1222 COVID-19 vaccine. Sequences were derived from peripheral blood, sampled 28 days after the second AZD1222 dose. The CDR3 nucleotides read TGTGCCAGCAGCTTAGTGATGAGCGGGGGGGCCAATGAGCAGTTCTTC. It encodes CASSLVMSGGANEQFF. The full variable domain, rest sourced from reference TRBV11-2 and TRBJ2-1, is EAGVAQSPRYKIIEKRQSVAFWCNPISGHATLYWYQQILGQGPKLLIQFQNNGVVDDSQLPKDRFSAERLKGVDSTLKIQPAKLEDSAVYLCASSLVMSGGANEQFFGPGTRLTVL.